A single sample is the source of the 25 T cell receptor beta chains below, sequenced in a study of T-cell reconstitution after alpha-beta-depleted transplantation in children. TCRbeta library construction was performed incorporating unique molecular identifiers. TCRdb reprocessed the PCR reads via MiXCR and lists one record per CDR3 protein. The data hold about 900,000 distinct CDR3 sequences, with about 31% observed a single time. Sequencing used PBMCs, mostly from graft donor cells, obtained 360 days after TCRalphabeta/CD19-depleted stem cell transplant. These receptors were obtained from a boy under two years old who had a stem cell transplant for SCID, so the T cells may come from the graft donor.

This sequence joins TRBV12-3 or TRBV12-4 and TRBJ2-7, with D possibly TRBD1 on 5 matching bases. Trimming shortened V by 8 bases and J by 6 bases, and 14 bases separated the two germline ends. The CDR3 consists of 12 residues. In DNA, the CDR3 is TGTGCCAGCGGCCTCGGCAGGGCCGAGCAGTACTTC. Protein product: CASGLGRAEQYF.

J is TRBJ2-7 and V is TRBV12-1. TRBV12-1 counts as a pseudogene. CDR3 length: 10 residues. DNA of the CDR3: TGTGCCAGCACTCTCTACGAGCAGTACTTC. Encoded protein: CASTLYEQYF.

V usage is TRBV12-3 or TRBV12-4 and J usage is TRBJ2-1; D is possibly TRBD1 (6 bases). V was cut by 3 bases and J by 2 bases, with 14 bases left in between. The CDR3 has 16 residues. CDR3 sequence: CASSLTDRLTYNEQFF. CDR3 bases: TGTGCCAGCAGTTTGACCGACAGGTTAACCTACAATGAGCAGTTCTTC.

This clonotype was detected only a few times. The chain carries TRBV5-1 and TRBJ2-7; 7 bases fit TRBD1. The CDR3 covers 16 residues. Per the germline V gene, CDR1 is SGHRS and CDR2 is YFSETQ. The J segment lost 1 base and the V segment lost 0 bases, leaving 7 bases of the junction unmatched. CDR3 bases: TGCGCCAGCAGCTTGGGACAGGGTCAAGCGTCCTACGAGCAGTACTTC. Protein: CASSLGQGQASYEQYF. Complete variable domain (other parts from reference TRBV5-1 and TRBJ2-7): KAGVTQTPRYLIKTRGQQVTLSCSPISGHRSVSWYQQTPGQGLQFLFEYFSETQRNKGNFPGRFSGRQFSNSRSEMNVSTLELGDSALYLCASSLGQGQASYEQYFGPGTRLTVT.

V gene TRBV29-1 combines with J gene TRBJ1-1; D not resolved. The CDR3 covers 13 residues. Germline V gene lookup returns CDR1 SQVTM and CDR2 ANQGSEA. Between the trimmed V and J ends, which lost 1 base and 4 bases, there was a span of 10 bases. CDR3 nucleotide sequence: TGCAGCGTTGAAGTTGAGGGTGCCACTGAAGCTTTCTTT. This sequence encodes CSVEVEGATEAFF.

This clonotype was seen a handful of times. The V call is TRBV18, the J call TRBJ1-3; 9 bases agree with TRBD1. CDR3 length equals 18 residues. Germline trimming cut 3 bases from V and 0 bases from J; bases unmatched to any gene: 9. Germline CDR1 reads KGHSH; CDR2 reads LQKENI. The CDR3 loop reads CASSPTPGQGLSGNTIYF. In nucleotides, the CDR3 is TGTGCCAGCTCACCTACTCCGGGACAGGGCCTCTCTGGAAACACCATATATTTT.

The table lists this clonotype with a few counts. The gene calls are TRBV5-1 and TRBJ2-2; tentative D call: TRBD1 (5 bases). Germline CDR1 SGHRS, CDR2 YFSETQ. V lost 0 bases and J lost 1, with 10 bases in between. The CDR3 runs to 16 residues. The CDR3 region is CASSLGQTRNTGELFF. In DNA form, the CDR3 reads TGCGCCAGCAGCTTGGGACAGACGCGGAACACCGGGGAGCTGTTTTTT.

This chain links TRBV4-3 with TRBJ2-5; possibly TRBD1 for D (5 bases). Germline lookup yields CDR1 LGHNA and CDR2 YSLEER. The CDR3 is made up of 14 amino acids. V was clipped by 3 bases and J by 4 bases, with 12 bases between them. CDR3: CASSQGRGTETQYF. CDR3 DNA: TGCGCCAGCAGCCAGGGAAGGGGAACAGAGACCCAGTACTTC.

V is TRBV25-1 and J is TRBJ1-1, with 8 bases fitting TRBD1. The CDR3 loop spans 13 amino acids. Germline V CDR1 and CDR2: MGHDK, SYGVNS. J lost 5 bases, V lost 6 bases, and 5 bases had no gene match. CDR3 loop: CASSWTGRTEAFF. DNA of the CDR3: TGTGCCAGCAGCTGGACAGGGCGAACTGAAGCTTTCTTT.

In its sample, this clonotype was seen a few times. The V and J genes are TRBV5-6 and TRBJ2-7; D is possibly TRBD1 (6 bases). Germline CDR1 and CDR2: SGHDT and YYEEEE. V lost 2 bases to trimming and J lost 5 bases, with 11 bases between them. This CDR3 comprises 13 residues. CDR3: CASSLTGSDEQYF. The DNA of the CDR3 is TGTGCCAGCAGCTTAACAGGGAGCGACGAGCAGTACTTC.

Only a few counts were recorded for this clonotype. The V gene is TRBV9, the J gene TRBJ2-1, with 8 bases that match TRBD2. The CDR3 extends over 15 amino acids. Germline lookup yields CDR1 SGDLS and CDR2 YYNGEE. The ends lost 0 bases at V and 9 bases at J; junction bases unmatched: 8. CDR3 DNA sequence: TGTGCCAGCAGCGTAGTATCGGGGGGGATTGCTGAGCAGTTCTTC. Its translation is CASSVVSGGIAEQFF.

The gene calls are TRBV20-1 and TRBJ1-1, with D hard to call. Trimming removed 4 bases at V and 1 base at J, with 13 bases between. CDR1 is DFQATT, CDR2 SNEGSKA, per germline (reference sequence). This CDR3 is built from 14 residues. The CDR3 reads CSAIPLATNTEAFF. The CDR3 DNA sequence: TGCAGTGCTATTCCCTTAGCCACGAACACTGAAGCTTTCTTT.

This clonotype has a handful of counts. The chain joins TRBV5-1 to TRBJ2-1; possible D gene TRBD2, 5 bases. CDR1 and CDR2 from the germline V gene are SGHRS and YFSETQ. Trimming took 0 bases from V and 5 from J, leaving 12 bases between them. The CDR3 extends over 15 amino acids. The CDR3 DNA reads as TGCGCCAGCAGCTTGGAACCAGCGGAGAACAATGAGCAGTTCTTC. Protein: CASSLEPAENNEQFF.

The chain has TRBV20-1 and TRBJ1-2; perhaps TRBD1 as D (6 bases). The CDR3 has 14 amino acids. The germline V gene encodes CDR1 DFQATT and CDR2 SNEGSKA (reference sequence). Trimming took 0 bases from V and 7 from J, leaving 15 bases between them. CDR3 residues: CSARDPGAGGGYTF. DNA for the CDR3: TGCAGTGCTAGAGATCCGGGGGCGGGCGGTGGCTACACCTTC.

V gene TRBV16 combines with J gene TRBJ1-6, with D uncertain. V was shortened by 0 bases and J by 7 bases, with 4 bases between the two germline ends. Looked up from germline, CDR1 is KGHSY and CDR2 is FQNENV. The CDR3 extends over 13 amino acids. The CDR3 DNA reads TGTGCCAGCAGCCAATCGAACAATTCACCCCTCCACTTT. Residues: CASSQSNNSPLHF.

This sequence joins TRBV6-5 and TRBJ2-2; D gene ambiguous. Germline V gene sequence: CDR1 MNHEY, CDR2 SVGAGI. The V and J ends lost 1 base and 8 bases respectively, with 2 bases between them. The CDR3 is made up of 11 amino acids. The DNA of the CDR3 is TGTGCCAGCAGTTACTGGGGGGAGCTGTTTTTT. This gives the protein CASSYWGELFF.

CDR3 sequence reads: CASSQVRDSEETQYF. Written as DNA, the CDR3 is TGCGCCAGCAGCCAAGTCCGGGACTCGGAAGAGACCCAGTACTTC. The gene calls are TRBV4-3 and TRBJ2-5; possibly TRBD2 for D (6 bases). In germline, CDR1 is LGHNA, CDR2 YSLEER. The V end lost 1 base, the J end lost 3 bases, and 12 bases lay between the germline ends. CDR3 length equals 15 residues.

V gene TRBV6-1 combines with J gene TRBJ2-3; D perhaps matches TRBD2 (7 bases). CDR1 is MNHNS, CDR2 SASEGT, per germline. CDR3 length: 16 residues. The germline V and J ends were trimmed by 6 bases and 1 base, with 17 bases remaining between them. The CDR3 here is CASRPGGHGGTDTQYF. CDR3 DNA sequence: TGTGCCAGCAGGCCCGGGGGGCATGGGGGCACAGATACGCAGTATTTT.

This clonotype was seen ten or more times. J is TRBJ2-2 and V is TRBV9, with D perhaps assigned TRBD1 or TRBD2 (7 bases each). Germline lookup yields CDR1 SGDLS and CDR2 YYNGEE. V was shortened by 4 bases and J by 5 bases, with 21 bases between the two germline ends. The CDR3 is 17 amino acids. The CDR3 sequence: CASSPAGGRGQTGELFF. CDR3 DNA: TGTGCCAGCAGCCCCGCCGGAGGGAGGGGGCAAACCGGGGAGCTGTTTTTT.

The V call is TRBV29-1, the J call TRBJ2-7; the D is unclear. The CDR3 length is 11 residues. Germline V gives CDR1 SQVTM, CDR2 ANQGSEA. With 6 bases removed from V and 7 bases from J, the gap between germline ends came to 13 bases. The CDR3 spells CSVRTAGEQYF. In DNA, the CDR3 is TGCAGCGTGAGGACGGCAGGAGAGCAGTACTTC.

There are a few counts of this clonotype. V usage is TRBV20-1 and J usage is TRBJ2-3, with D uncertain. The ends were cut back, 5 bases at V and 6 bases at J, with 9 bases in the middle. In germline, CDR1 is DFQATT, CDR2 SNEGSKA (reference sequence). CDR3 length equals 11 residues. CDR3 amino acids: CSADGWDTQYF. The DNA of the CDR3 is TGCAGTGCTGACGGATGGGATACGCAGTATTTT.

This clonotype was counted only a few times. CDR3 amino acids: CASSLAGGINTEAFF. For the CDR3, the DNA is TGCGCCAGCAGCTTGGCCGGAGGCATAAACACTGAAGCTTTCTTT. V and J are TRBV5-1 and TRBJ1-1; D is undetermined. The CDR3 contains 15 residues. Trimming took off 0 bases at V and 2 bases at J, with 11 bases between the two ends. CDR1 is SGHRS, CDR2 YFSETQ, per germline.

The genes are TRBV4-1 and TRBJ2-1, with 10 positions matching TRBD2. The V segment lost 4 bases and the J segment 9 bases; nucleotides outside the gene matches: 24. This CDR3 contains 20 residues. Germline loops: CDR1 MGHRA, CDR2 YSYEKL. This CDR3 is CASSRQVGPPGLAGVGEQFF. CDR3 nucleotide sequence: TGCGCCAGCAGCCGCCAAGTTGGACCCCCGGGCCTAGCGGGGGTTGGTGAGCAGTTCTTC.

This clonotype was detected a few times. The chain recombines TRBV20-1 with TRBJ1-2; 7 bases align to TRBD1. V lost 0 bases, J lost 6 bases, and 7 bases stayed unmatched. This CDR3 has 14 residues. The germline CDR1 and CDR2 sequences are DFQATT and SNEGSKA (reference sequence). The CDR3 DNA sequence: TGCAGTGCTAGAGATGGACACAGGGGTGATGGCTACACCTTC. This encodes CSARDGHRGDGYTF.

This clonotype was seen a handful of times. V usage is TRBV6-5 and J usage is TRBJ1-1, with D tentatively TRBD1 (5 bases). Looked up from germline, CDR1 is MNHEY and CDR2 is SVGAGI. CDR3 length equals 13 residues. V shed 2 bases and J shed 5 bases, with 9 bases lying between them. The chain's CDR3 is CASSYPGFTEAFF. The CDR3 bases are TGTGCCAGCAGTTACCCAGGGTTTACTGAAGCTTTCTTT.